The entry below gives a single TCR beta chain sequence along with its context. The antigen remains unidentified. The CDR3 extends over 15 amino acids. Germline CDR1 reads MDHEN; CDR2 reads SYDVKM. The V and J ends lost 4 bases and 4 bases respectively, with 16 bases between them. The entry originates in a study of shared clonotypes between healthy human individuals. Produced via immunoSEQ multiplex PCR; TCRdb's table is partial and in-frame only. Among 550,000 to 850,000 clones, roughly 72% were seen once, and the ten largest hold roughly 1.8%. Study results and caveats: Roughly 5% of naive CD4 clonotypes were common to a handful of donors. On the whole, naive subsets had larger estimated richness than memory subsets had. Depth of sequencing was expected to influence donor clonotype sharing.

The sequenced material came from memory CD4+ T cells sorted from blood. The subset: CD45RA-negative fraction. The TCR was taken from a woman in her twenties or thirties in good health. The chain combines TRBV28 with TRBJ1-1; D uncertain. The CDR3 DNA reads as TGTGCCAGCAGTTCAAGGTTCACCTTAGGCACTGAAGCTTTCTTT. This translates into CASSSRFTLGTEAFF. Variable domain in full (rest from reference TRBV28 and TRBJ1-1): DVKVTQSSRYLVKRTGEKVFLECVQDMDHENMFWYRQDPGLGLRLIYFSYDVKMKEKGDIPEGYSVSREKKERFSLILESASTNQTSMYLCASSSRFTLGTEAFFGQGTRLTVV.